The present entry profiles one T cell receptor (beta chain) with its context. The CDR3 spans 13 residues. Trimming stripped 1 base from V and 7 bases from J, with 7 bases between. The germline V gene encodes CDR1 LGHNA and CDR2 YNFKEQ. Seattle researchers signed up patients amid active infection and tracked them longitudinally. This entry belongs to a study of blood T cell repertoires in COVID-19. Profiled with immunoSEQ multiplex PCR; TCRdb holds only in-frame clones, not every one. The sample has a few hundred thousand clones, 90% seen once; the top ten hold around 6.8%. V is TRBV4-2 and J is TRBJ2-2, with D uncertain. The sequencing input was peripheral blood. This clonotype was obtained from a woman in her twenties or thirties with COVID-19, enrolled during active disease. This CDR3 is CASSQVDGGELFF. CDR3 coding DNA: TGTGCCAGCAGCCAAGTAGATGGCGGGGAGCTGTTTTTT.